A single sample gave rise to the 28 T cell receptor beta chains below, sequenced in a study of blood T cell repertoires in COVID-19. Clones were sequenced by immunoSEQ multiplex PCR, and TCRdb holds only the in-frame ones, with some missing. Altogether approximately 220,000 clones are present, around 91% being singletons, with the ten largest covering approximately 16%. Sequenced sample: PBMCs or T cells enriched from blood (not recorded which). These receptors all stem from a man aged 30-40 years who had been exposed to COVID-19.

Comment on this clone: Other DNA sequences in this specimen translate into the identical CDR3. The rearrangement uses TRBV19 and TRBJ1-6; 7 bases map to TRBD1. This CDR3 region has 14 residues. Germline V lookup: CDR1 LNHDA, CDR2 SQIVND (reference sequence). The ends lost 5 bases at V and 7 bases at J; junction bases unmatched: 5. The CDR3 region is CASSAGTENSPLHF. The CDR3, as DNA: TGTGCCAGTAGTGCCGGGACAGAAAATTCACCCCTCCACTTT.

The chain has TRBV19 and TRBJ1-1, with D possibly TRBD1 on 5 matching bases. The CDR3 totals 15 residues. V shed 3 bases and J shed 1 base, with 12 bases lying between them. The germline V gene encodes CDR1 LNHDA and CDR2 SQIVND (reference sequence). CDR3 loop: CASSIEGVPNTEAFF. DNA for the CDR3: TGTGCCAGTAGTATTGAAGGGGTTCCGAACACTGAAGCTTTCTTT.

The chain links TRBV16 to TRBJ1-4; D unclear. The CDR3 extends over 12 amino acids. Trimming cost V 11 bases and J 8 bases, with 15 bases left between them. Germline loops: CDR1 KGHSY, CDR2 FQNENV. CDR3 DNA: TGTGCCGCCGCCGCCTCGAGGGAAAAACTGTTTTTT. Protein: CAAAASREKLFF.

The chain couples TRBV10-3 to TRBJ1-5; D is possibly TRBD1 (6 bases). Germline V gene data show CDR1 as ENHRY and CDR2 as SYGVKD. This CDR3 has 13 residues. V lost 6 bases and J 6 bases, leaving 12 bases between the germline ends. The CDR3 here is CAIRSGDSQPQHF. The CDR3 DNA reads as TGTGCCATCAGGTCAGGGGATAGTCAGCCCCAGCATTTT.

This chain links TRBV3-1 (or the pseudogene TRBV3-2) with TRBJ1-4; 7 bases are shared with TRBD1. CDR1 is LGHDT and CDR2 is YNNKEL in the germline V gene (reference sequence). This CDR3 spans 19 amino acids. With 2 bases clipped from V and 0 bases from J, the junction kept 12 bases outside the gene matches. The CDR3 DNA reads TGTGCCAGCAGCCAATCGAACGGGACAGACTTTGCAACTAATGAAAAACTGTTTTTT. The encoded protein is CASSQSNGTDFATNEKLFF.

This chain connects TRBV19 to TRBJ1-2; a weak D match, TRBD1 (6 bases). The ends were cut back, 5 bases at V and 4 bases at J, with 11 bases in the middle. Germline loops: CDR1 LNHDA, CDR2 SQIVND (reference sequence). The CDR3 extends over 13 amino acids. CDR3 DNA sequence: TGTGCCAGTAGTCATCAGGGGTCCTATGGCTACACCTTC. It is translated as CASSHQGSYGYTF.

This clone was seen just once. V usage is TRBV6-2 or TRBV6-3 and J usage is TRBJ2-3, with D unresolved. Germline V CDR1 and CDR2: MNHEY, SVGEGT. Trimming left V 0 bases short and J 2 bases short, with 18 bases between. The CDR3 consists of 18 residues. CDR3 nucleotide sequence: TGTGCCAGCAGTTACTCGGGCAAAACGGCCCGCCACACAGATACGCAGTATTTT. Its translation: CASSYSGKTARHTDTQYF.

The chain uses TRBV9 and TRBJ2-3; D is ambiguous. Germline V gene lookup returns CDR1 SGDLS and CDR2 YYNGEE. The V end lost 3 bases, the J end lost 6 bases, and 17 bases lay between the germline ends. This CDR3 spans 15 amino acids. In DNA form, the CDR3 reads TGTGCCAGCAGCGCCCTCTCCCCACACGGGGATACGCAGTATTTT. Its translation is CASSALSPHGDTQYF.

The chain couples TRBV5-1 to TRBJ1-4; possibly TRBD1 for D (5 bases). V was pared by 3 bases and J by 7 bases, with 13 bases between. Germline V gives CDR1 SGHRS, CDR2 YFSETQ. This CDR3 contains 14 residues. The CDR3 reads CASSSGAGFEKLFF. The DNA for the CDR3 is TGCGCCAGCAGCTCTGGGGCCGGCTTTGAAAAACTGTTTTTT.

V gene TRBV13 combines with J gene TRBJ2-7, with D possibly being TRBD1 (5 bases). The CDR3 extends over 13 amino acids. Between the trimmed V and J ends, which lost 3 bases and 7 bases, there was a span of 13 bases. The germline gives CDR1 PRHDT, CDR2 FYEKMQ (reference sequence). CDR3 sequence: CASSLTVLAEQYF. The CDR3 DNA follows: TGTGCCAGCAGCTTGACAGTCCTTGCGGAGCAGTACTTC.

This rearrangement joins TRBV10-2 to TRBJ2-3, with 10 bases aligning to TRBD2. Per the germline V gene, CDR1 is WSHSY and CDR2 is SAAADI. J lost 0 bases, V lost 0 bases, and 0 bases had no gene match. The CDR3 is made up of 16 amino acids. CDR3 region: CASSESAGGSTDTQYF. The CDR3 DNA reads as TGCGCCAGCAGTGAGTCAGCGGGGGGGAGCACAGATACGCAGTATTTT.

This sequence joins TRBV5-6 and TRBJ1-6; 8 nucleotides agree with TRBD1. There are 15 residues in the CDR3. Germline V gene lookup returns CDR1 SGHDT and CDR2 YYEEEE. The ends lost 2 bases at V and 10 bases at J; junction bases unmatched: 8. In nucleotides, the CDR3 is TGTGCCAGCAGCTTTCTCGGACAGGGTGAATCACCCCTCCACTTT. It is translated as CASSFLGQGESPLHF.

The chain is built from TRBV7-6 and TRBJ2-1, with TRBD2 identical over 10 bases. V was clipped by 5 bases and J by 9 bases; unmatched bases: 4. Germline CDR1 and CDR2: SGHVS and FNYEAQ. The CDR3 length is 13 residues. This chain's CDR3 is CASSPGTSAEQFF. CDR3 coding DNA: TGTGCCAGCAGCCCGGGGACTAGCGCTGAGCAGTTCTTC. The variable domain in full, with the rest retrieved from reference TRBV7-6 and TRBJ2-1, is GAGVSQSPRYKVTKRGQDVALRCDPISGHVSLYWYRQALGQGPEFLTYFNYEAQQDKSGLPNDRFSAERPEGSISTLTIQRTEQRDSAMYRCASSPGTSAEQFFGPGTRLTVL.

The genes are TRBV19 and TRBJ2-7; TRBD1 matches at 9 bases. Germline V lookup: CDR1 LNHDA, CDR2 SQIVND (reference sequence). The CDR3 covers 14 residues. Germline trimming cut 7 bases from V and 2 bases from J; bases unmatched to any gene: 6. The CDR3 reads CASTVTGGPYEQYF. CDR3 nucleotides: TGTGCCAGTACCGTTACAGGGGGCCCCTACGAGCAGTACTTC.

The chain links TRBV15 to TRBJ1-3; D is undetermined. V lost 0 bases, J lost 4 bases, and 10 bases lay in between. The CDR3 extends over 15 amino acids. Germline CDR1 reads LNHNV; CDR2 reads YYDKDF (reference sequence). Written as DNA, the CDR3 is TGTGCCACCAGCAGAGATCGAACACCCGGAAACACCATATATTTT. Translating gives CATSRDRTPGNTIYF.

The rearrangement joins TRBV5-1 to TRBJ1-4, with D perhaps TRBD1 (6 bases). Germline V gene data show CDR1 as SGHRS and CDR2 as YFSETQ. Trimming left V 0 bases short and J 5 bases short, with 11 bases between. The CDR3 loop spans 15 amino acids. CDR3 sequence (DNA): TGCGCCAGCAGCTTGGTACAGGGTGTCAATGAAAAACTGTTTTTT. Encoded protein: CASSLVQGVNEKLFF.

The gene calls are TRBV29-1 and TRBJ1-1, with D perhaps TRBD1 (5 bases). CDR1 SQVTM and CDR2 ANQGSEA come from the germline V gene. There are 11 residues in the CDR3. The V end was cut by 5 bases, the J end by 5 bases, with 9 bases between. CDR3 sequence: CSVQGRTEAFF. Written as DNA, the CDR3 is TGCAGCGTTCAGGGAAGGACTGAAGCTTTCTTT. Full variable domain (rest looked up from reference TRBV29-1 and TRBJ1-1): SAVISQKPSRDICQRGTSLTIQCQVDSQVTMMFWYRQQPGQSLTLIATANQGSEATYESGFVIDKFPISRPNLTFSTLTVSNMSPEDSSIYLCSVQGRTEAFFGQGTRLTVV.

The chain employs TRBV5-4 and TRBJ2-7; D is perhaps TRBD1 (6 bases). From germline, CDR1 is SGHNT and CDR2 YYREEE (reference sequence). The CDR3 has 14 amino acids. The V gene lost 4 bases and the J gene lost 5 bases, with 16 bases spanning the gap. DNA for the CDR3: TGTGCCAGCAGCATGACAGGAGTTGACGACGAGCAGTACTTC. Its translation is CASSMTGVDDEQYF.

CDR3 DNA sequence: TGCGCCAGCAGCGGACAGGGGGACACCGGGGAGCTGTTTTTT. This codes for CASSGQGDTGELFF. The chain combines TRBV4-3 with TRBJ2-2, with TRBD1 identical over 10 bases. Germline trimming cut 5 bases from V and 3 bases from J; bases unmatched to any gene: 0. The germline V gene encodes CDR1 LGHNA and CDR2 YSLEER. The CDR3 is 14 residues long.

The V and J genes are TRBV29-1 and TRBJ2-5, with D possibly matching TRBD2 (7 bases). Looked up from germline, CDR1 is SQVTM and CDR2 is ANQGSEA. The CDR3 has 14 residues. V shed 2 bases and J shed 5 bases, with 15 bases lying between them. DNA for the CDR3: TGCAGCGTTGAATTAGGGGGGGTTGGTGAGACCCAGTACTTC. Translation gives CSVELGGVGETQYF.

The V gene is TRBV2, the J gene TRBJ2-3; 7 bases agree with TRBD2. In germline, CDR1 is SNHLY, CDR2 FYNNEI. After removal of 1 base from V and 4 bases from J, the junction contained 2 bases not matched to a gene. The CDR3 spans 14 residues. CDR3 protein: CASSEGGGADTQYF. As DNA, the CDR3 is TGTGCCAGCAGTGAAGGCGGGGGAGCAGATACGCAGTATTTT.

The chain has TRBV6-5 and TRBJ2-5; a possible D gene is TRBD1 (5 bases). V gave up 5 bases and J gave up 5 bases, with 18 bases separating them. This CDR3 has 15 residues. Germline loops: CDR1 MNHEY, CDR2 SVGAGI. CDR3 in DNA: TGTGCCAGCAGTATCGGACATTCGAGGCTGGAGACCCAGTACTTC. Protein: CASSIGHSRLETQYF.

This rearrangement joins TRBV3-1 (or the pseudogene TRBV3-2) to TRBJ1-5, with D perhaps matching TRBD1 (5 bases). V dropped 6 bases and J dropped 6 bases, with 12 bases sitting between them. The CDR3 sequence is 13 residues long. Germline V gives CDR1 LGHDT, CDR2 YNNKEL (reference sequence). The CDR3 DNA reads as TGTGCCAGCAGTCTTACAGGATTTCAGCCCCAGCATTTT. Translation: CASSLTGFQPQHF.

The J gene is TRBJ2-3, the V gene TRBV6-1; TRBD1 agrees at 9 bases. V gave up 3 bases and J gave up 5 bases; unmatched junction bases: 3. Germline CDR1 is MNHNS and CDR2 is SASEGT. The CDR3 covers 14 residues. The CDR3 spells CASSDGTGRDTQYF. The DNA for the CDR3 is TGTGCCAGCAGTGACGGGACAGGGAGAGATACGCAGTATTTT.

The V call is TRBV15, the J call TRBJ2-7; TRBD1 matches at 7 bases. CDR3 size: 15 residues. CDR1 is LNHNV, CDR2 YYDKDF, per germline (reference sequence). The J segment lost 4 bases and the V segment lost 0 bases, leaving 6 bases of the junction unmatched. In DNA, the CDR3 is TGTGCCACCAGCAGAGATCAGGGGGTGGGGTACGAGCAGTACTTC. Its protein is CATSRDQGVGYEQYF.

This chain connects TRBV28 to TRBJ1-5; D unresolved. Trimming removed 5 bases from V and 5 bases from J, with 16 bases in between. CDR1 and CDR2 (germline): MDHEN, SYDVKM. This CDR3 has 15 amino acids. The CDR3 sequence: CASSMEREMDQPQHF. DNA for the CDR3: TGTGCCAGCAGTATGGAACGGGAAATGGATCAGCCCCAGCATTTT.

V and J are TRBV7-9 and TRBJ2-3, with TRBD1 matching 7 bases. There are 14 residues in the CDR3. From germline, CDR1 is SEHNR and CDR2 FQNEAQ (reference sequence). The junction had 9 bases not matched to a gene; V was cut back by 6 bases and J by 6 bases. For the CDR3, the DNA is TGTGCCAGCAGGTACTCAACAGGGGTTGATACGCAGTATTTT. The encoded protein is CASRYSTGVDTQYF.

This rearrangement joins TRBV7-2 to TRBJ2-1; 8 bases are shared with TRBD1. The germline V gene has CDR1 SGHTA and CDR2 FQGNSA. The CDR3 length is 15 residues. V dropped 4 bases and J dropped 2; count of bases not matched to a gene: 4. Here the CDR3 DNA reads TGTGCCAGCAGCTCATGGACAGGGACCTACAATGAGCAGTTCTTC. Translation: CASSSWTGTYNEQFF.